This T cell receptor beta chain was documented in a study of T cells in Graves' hyperthyroidism and ophthalmopathy. For the study at large: Peripheral blood sampling occurred at initial diagnosis, before any treatment.

Regions amplified from RNA transcripts were the TCR beta CDR3 regions. The TCR CDR3 was amplified in a first-round RT-PCR using the HTBI primer set. TCRdb processed the multiplex PCR reads anew with MiXCR; each CDR3 protein has one entry. Seen here are 620,000 or so distinct CDR3 sequences, around 13% observed once, and the top ten hold around 13%. The study, taken as a whole, reports: Ophthalmopathy, as predicted by the model, came a median around 7 months after the prediction.

As for this clonotype: Its specificity is unknown.

The CDR3 sequence is 15 residues long. V lost 4 bases and J lost 6; bases outside the gene matches: 8. In germline, CDR1 is SEHNR, CDR2 FQNEAQ (reference sequence). The gene calls are TRBV7-9 and TRBJ1-3; 8 bases line up with TRBD1. The sequence was collected from a woman aged 50 to 65 with Graves' ophthalmopathy. The sample consisted of blood. The CDR3 DNA follows: TGTGCCAGCAGCTCGATTGACAGGGGAGAAAACACCATATATTTT. Its translation is CASSSIDRGENTIYF.